One and the same sample provided the 3 T cell receptor beta chains below, sequenced in a study of T cells in Graves' hyperthyroidism and ophthalmopathy. Amplified TCR beta CDR3 regions came from RNA transcripts. First-round RT-PCR with HTBI primers amplified the TCR CDR3 region. MiXCR, run by TCRdb on the multiplex PCR reads, gives a single entry per CDR3 protein. The sample lists 500,000 or so distinct CDR3 sequences; roughly a sixth were seen once. Sequenced sample: blood. These receptor sequences come from a woman aged 18-29 years with Graves' ophthalmopathy.

This clonotype has only a few counts. This chain connects TRBV30 to TRBJ1-3; 8 nucleotides align to TRBD1. V was pared by 0 bases and J by 1 base, with 2 bases of the junction left unmatched. Looked up from germline, CDR1 is GTSNPN and CDR2 is SVGIG (reference sequence). The length of the CDR3 is 15 residues. CDR3 DNA sequence: TGTGCCTGGAGTGTGAACAGGGGGTCTGGAAACACCATATATTTT. Amino acid sequence: CAWSVNRGSGNTIYF.

This clonotype was counted many times. The J gene is TRBJ2-3, the V gene TRBV6-5; unclear D gene. Trimming removed 2 bases at V and 1 base at J, with 4 bases between. CDR1 and CDR2 from the germline V gene are MNHEY and SVGAGI. The CDR3 sequence is 13 residues long. The CDR3 bases are TGTGCCAGCAGTTACGGGGGCACAGATACGCAGTATTTT. Translation: CASSYGGTDTQYF.

This clonotype was found many times. The V call is TRBV6-1, the J call TRBJ2-1; the D is unclear. V lost 5 bases and J lost 8, with 10 bases in between. The CDR3 is 12 amino acids. Germline lookup yields CDR1 MNHNS and CDR2 SASEGT. In DNA, the CDR3 is TGTGCCAGCAGTCCATCGATAGATGAGCAGTTCTTC. Its translation: CASSPSIDEQFF.